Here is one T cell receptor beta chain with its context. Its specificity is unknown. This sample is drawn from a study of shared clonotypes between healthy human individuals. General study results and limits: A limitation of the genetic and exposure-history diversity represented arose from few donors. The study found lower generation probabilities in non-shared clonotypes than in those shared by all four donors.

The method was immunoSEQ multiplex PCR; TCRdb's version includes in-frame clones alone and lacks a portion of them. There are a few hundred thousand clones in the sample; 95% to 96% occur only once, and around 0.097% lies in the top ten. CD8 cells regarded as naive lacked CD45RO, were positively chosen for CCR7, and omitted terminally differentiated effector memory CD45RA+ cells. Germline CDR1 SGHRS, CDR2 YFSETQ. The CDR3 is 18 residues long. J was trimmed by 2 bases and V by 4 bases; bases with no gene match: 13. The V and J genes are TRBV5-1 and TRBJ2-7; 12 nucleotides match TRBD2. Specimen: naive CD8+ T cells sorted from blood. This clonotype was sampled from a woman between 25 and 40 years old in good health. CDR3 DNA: TGCGCCAGCAGCACCCGATGGACCGGGACTAGCGGGCCCTACGAGCAGTACTTC. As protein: CASSTRWTGTSGPYEQYF.